The present entry profiles one T cell receptor (beta chain) with its context. The data were produced by immunoSEQ multiplex PCR, yet TCRdb's version contains in-frame clones alone and is incomplete. This table holds about 140,000 clones, around 90% found once. Looked up from germline, CDR1 is MGHRA and CDR2 is YSYEKL. Trimming at V came to 1 base and at J to 11 bases, leaving 14 bases not matched to a gene. The CDR3 spans 16 residues. These data originate in a study of blood T cell repertoires in COVID-19. The TCR was taken from a woman aged 80 or older with acute or convalescent COVID-19. The rearrangement uses TRBV4-1 and TRBJ1-1, with TRBD1 identical over 9 bases. The specimen was peripheral blood. As DNA, the CDR3 is TGCGCCAGCAGCCAAGTTTGGACAGGGGTCACGGGTGGCGCTTTCTTT. As protein: CASSQVWTGVTGGAFF.